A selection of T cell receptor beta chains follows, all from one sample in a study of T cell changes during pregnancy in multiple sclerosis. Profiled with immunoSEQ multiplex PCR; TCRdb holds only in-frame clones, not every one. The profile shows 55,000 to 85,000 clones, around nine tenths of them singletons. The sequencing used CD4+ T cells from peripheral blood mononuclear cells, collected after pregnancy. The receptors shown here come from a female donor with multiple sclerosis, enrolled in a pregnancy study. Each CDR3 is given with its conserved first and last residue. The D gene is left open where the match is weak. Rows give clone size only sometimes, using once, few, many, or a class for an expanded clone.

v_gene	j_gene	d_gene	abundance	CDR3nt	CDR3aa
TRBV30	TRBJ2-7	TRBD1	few	TGTGCCTGGAGGGGGGACAGGGGGCGCAGACGGAACTACGAGCAGTACTTC	CAWRGDRGRRRNYEQYF
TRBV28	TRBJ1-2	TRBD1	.	TGTGCCAGCAGAATGGGACAGGGCGTCTACTATGGCTACACCTTC	CASRMGQGVYYGYTF
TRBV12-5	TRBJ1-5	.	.	TGTGCTAGTGGTTTGGGCCTCGAGACAGGAGGTAGTCAGCCCCAGCATTTT	CASGLGLETGGSQPQHF
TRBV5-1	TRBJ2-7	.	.	TGCGCCAGCAGCTTGGCGGCAGCGTACGAGCAGTACTTC	CASSLAAAYEQYF
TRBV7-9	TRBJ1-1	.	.	TGTGCCAGCAGCTCGTACAGGGAGAGTTCTTGGGCTTTCTTT	CASSSYRESSWAFF
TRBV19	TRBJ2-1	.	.	TGTGCCAGTAGGCTAACAGGGGCCGGGAGGGATGAGCAGTTCTTC	CASRLTGAGRDEQFF
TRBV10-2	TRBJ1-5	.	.	TGCGCCAGCAGCGAAAGGGCGGGGGGTGGGCAGCCCCAGCATTTT	CASSERAGGGQPQHF
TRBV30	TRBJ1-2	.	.	TGTGCCTGGAGGGGAGGACGTGGCGGCTACACCTTC	CAWRGGRGGYTF
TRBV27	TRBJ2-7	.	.	TGTGCCAGCAGTTCCCACCCCCAGGGGACCTACGAGCAGTACTTC	CASSSHPQGTYEQYF
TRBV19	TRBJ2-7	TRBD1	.	TGTGCCAGTAGTATCAGGGGACAGGGTAACGAGCAGTACTTC	CASSIRGQGNEQYF
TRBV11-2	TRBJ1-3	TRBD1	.	TGTGCCAGCAGCGCCGGGACAGGGGTACCCAGCACCATATATTTT	CASSAGTGVPSTIYF
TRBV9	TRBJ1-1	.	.	TGTGCCAGCAGCATCAGGGGTGGGGGGGCTGAAGCTTTCTTT	CASSIRGGGAEAFF
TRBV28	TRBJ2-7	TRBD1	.	TGTGCCAGCAGTCCCCAACAGGGGCACTCCTACGAGCAGTACTTC	CASSPQQGHSYEQYF
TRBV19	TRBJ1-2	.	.	TGTGCCAGTACCAGGGGTAGCTATGGCTACACCTTC	CASTRGSYGYTF
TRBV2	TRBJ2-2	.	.	TGTGCCAGCAGTGTGACAGGGAACACCGGGGAGCTGTTTTTT	CASSVTGNTGELFF
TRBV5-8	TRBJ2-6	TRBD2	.	TGTGCCAGCAGCTTGGCAGGACTAGGAGGGTCCTCTGGAGCCAACGTCCTGACTTTC	CASSLAGLGGSSGANVLTF
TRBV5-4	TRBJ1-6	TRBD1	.	TGTGCCAGCAGCCCCGGGACAGGGTTCAACAATTCACCCCTCCACTTT	CASSPGTGFNNSPLHF
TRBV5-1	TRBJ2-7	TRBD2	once	TGCGCCAGCAGTTCTGGACTAGCGGGGGCCCTCTCCTACGAGCAGTACTTC	CASSSGLAGALSYEQYF
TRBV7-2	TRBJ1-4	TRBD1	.	TGTGCCAGCAGCTTACAGGGGGAACAGAATGAAAAACTGTTTTTT	CASSLQGEQNEKLFF
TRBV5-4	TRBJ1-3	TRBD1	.	TGTGCCAGCAGCTCCGGGACAGGTCTCTCTGGAAACACCATATATTTT	CASSSGTGLSGNTIYF
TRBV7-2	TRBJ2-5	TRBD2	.	TGTGCCAGCAGCCGATCAGGGCCCCGGGAGCGGGGGGTAGAGACCCAGTACTTC	CASSRSGPRERGVETQYF
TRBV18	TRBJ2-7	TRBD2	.	TGTGCCAGCTCACGGGGGGGTTCAGCCTACGAGCAGTACTTC	CASSRGGSAYEQYF
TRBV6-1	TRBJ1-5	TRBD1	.	TGTGCCAGCAGTGAGACAGGGATCGATCAGCCCCAGCATTTT	CASSETGIDQPQHF
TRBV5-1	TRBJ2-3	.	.	TGCGCCAGCAGCTTGGTTCCCGGGTGGGGGGCAGATACGCAGTATTTT	CASSLVPGWGADTQYF
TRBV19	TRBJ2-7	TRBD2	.	TGTGCCAGTAGTACTCGACTAGCGGGGGCCTACGAGCAGTACTTC	CASSTRLAGAYEQYF
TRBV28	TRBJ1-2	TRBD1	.	TGTGCCAGCAGGCACGGGACAGGGCGGACGTATGGCTACACCTTC	CASRHGTGRTYGYTF
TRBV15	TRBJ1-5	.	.	TGTGCCACCAGCAGAAGTCAGGACAATCAGCCCCAGCATTTT	CATSRSQDNQPQHF
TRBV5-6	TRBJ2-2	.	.	TGTGCCAGCAGCTTGGTTATCACCGGGGAGCTGTTTTTT	CASSLVITGELFF
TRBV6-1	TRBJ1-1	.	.	TGTGCCAGCAGTAGGACAGAAGCTTTCTTT	CASSRTEAFF
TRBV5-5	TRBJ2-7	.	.	TGTGCCAGCAGCTCGCCACTCCCCCTTGGGCCGTCTACCTACGAGCAGTACTTC	CASSSPLPLGPSTYEQYF
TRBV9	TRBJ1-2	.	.	TGTGCCAGCTCCCGACTGGCGTGGGGCTACACCTTC	CASSRLAWGYTF
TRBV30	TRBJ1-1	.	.	TGTGCCTTAAACGCGGGGGCCAACACTGAAGCTTTCTTT	CALNAGANTEAFF
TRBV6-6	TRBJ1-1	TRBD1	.	TGTGCCAGCACCCCGACAGGGCCCATGAACACTGAAGCTTTCTTT	CASTPTGPMNTEAFF
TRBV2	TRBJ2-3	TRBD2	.	TGTGCCAGCATTGGACTAGCGGGGGGGCTTGGCACAGATACGCAGTATTTT	CASIGLAGGLGTDTQYF